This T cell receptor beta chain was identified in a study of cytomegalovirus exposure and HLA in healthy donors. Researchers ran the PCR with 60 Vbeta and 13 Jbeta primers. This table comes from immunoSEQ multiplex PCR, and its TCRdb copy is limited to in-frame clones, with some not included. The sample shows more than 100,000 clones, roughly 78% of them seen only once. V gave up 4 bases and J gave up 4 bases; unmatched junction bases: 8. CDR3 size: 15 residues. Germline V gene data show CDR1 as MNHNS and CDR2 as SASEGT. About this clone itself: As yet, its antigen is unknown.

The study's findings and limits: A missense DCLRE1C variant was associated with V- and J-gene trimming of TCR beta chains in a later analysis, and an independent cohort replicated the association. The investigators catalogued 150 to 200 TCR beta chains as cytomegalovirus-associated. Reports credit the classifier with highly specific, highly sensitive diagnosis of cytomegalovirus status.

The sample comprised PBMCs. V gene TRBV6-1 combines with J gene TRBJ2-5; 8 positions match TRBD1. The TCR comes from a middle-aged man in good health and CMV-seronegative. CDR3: CASSVGDRSRETQYF. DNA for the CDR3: TGTGCCAGCAGTGTCGGGGACAGGTCGCGAGAGACCCAGTACTTC.